The clone carrying this T cell receptor (beta chain) was found many times. Its specificity is not known. The sequenced template was cDNA made from the entire isolated RNA. Produced via immunoSEQ multiplex PCR; TCRdb's table is partial and in-frame only. Of a few hundred thousand clones in the sample, 9.5% to 13% were seen once. This sample stems from a study of beta chain features in type 1 diabetes. Study information: No patient-donor differences in age, gender, total cells or subset yield. Whole-study findings and limits: Significant though moderate, a shortening of TCRB CDR3s appeared in all four CD4+ subsets of Type 1 diabetes patients. Among type 1 diabetes patients, VDJ junctions had fewer insertions and more deletions.

Germline values: CDR1 GTSNPN, CDR2 SVGIG (reference sequence). This CDR3 spans 18 amino acids. V was trimmed by 0 bases and J by 0 bases, leaving 18 bases between them. Sample: central memory CD4+ T cells from blood. This clonotype originated in a man between 18 and 35 years old in good health. The rearrangement joins TRBV30 to TRBJ1-5; D is unclear. Here the CDR3 reads CAWSVRHSSDSSNQPQHF. The CDR3 DNA is TGTGCCTGGAGTGTACGGCACAGCAGTGATTCTAGCAATCAGCCCCAGCATTTT.